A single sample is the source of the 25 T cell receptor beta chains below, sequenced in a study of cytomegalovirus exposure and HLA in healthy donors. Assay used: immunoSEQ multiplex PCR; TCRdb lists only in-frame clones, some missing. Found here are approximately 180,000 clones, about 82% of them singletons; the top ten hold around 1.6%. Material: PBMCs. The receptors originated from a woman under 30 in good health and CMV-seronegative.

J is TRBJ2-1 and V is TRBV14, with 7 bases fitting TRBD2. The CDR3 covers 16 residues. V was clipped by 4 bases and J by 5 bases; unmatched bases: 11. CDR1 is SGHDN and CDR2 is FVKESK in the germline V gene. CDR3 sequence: CASSPSREVYNNEQFF. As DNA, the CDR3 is TGTGCCAGCAGCCCAAGTCGGGAGGTCTATAACAATGAGCAGTTCTTC.

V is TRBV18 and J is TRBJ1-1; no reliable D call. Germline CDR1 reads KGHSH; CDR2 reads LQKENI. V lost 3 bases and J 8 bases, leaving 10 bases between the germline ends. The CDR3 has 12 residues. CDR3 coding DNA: TGTGCCAGCTCACCTGGTGGCCCGGAAGCTTTCTTT. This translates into CASSPGGPEAFF.

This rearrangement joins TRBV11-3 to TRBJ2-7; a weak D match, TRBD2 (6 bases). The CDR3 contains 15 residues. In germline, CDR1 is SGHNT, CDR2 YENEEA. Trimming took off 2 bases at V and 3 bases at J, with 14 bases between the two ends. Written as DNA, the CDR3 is TGTGCCAGCAGCTTACGCTCCCAGGGAGGCTACGAGCAGTACTTC. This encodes CASSLRSQGGYEQYF.

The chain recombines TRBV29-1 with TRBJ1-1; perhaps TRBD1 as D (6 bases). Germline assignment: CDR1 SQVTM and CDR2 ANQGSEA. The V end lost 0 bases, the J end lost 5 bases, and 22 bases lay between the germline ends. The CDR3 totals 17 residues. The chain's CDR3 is CSVEDIVWGRGYTEAFF. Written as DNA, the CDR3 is TGCAGCGTTGAAGATATAGTCTGGGGGCGAGGTTATACTGAAGCTTTCTTT.

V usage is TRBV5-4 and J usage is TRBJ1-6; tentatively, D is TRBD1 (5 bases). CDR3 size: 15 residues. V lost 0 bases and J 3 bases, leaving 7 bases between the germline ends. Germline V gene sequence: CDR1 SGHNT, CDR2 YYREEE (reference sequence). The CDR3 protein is CASSLGQNYNSPLHF. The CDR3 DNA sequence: TGTGCCAGCAGCTTGGGACAGAACTATAATTCACCCCTCCACTTT.

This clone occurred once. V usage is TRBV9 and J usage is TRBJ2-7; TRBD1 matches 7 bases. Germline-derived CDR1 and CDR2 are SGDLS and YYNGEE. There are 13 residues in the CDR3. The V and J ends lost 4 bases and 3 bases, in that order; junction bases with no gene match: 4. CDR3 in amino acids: CASSRGQNYEQYF. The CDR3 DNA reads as TGTGCCAGCAGCAGGGGGCAGAACTACGAGCAGTACTTC.

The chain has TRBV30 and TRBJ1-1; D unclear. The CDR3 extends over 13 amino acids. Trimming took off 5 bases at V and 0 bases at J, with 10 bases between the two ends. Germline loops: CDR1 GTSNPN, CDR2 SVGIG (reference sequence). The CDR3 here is CAWQREVNTEAFF. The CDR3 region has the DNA TGTGCCTGGCAAAGGGAGGTGAACACTGAAGCTTTCTTT.

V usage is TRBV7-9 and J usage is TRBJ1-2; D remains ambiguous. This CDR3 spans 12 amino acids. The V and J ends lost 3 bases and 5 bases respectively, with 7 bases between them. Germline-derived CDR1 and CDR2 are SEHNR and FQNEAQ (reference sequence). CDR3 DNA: TGTGCCAGCAGCTTGGCGGGATATGGCTACACCTTC. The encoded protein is CASSLAGYGYTF.

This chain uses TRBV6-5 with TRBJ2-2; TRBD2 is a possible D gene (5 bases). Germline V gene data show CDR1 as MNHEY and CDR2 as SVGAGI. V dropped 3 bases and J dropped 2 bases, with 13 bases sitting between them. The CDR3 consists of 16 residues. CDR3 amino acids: CASSYGGPLNTGELFF. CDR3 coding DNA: TGTGCCAGCAGTTATGGAGGACCACTAAACACCGGGGAGCTGTTTTTT.

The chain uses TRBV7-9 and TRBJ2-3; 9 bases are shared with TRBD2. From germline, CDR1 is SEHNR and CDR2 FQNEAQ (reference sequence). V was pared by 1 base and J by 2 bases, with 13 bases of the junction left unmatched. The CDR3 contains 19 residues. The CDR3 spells CASSLEPLLAGPYTDTQYF. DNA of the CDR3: TGTGCCAGCAGCTTAGAGCCACTGCTAGCGGGGCCCTACACAGATACGCAGTATTTT.

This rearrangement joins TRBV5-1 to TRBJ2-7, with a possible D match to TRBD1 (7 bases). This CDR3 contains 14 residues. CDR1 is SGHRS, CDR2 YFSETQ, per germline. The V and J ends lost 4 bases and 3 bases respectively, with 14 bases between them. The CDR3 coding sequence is TGCGCCAGCAGCGTCAGGGGGGAAAACTACGAGCAGTACTTC. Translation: CASSVRGENYEQYF.

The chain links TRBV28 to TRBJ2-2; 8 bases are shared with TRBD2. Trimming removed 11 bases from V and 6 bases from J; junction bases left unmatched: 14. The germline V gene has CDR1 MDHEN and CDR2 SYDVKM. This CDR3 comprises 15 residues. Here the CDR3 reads CAAESGTRDAGELFF. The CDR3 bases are TGTGCCGCAGAGTCGGGGACTAGAGACGCCGGGGAGCTGTTTTTT.

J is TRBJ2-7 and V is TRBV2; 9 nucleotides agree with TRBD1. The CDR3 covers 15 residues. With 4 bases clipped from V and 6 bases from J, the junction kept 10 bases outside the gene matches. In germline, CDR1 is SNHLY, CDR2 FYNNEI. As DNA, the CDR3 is TGTGCCAGCAGTGCTTGGGGACAGGGCATGGGCGAGCAGTACTTC. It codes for CASSAWGQGMGEQYF.

In nucleotides, the CDR3 is TGTGCCTGGAGTGTAGGACAGGAGCACAATGAGCAGTTCTTC. It is translated as CAWSVGQEHNEQFF. The J gene is TRBJ2-1, the V gene TRBV30, with 7 bases aligning to TRBD1. In germline, CDR1 is GTSNPN, CDR2 SVGIG (reference sequence). V gave up 0 bases and J gave up 5 bases; unmatched junction bases: 4. The CDR3 is made up of 14 amino acids.

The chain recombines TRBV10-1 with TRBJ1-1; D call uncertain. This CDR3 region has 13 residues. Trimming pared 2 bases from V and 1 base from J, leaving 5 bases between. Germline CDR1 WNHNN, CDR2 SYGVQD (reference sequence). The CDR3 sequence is CASSETENTEAFF. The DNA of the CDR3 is TGCGCCAGCAGTGAGACAGAGAACACTGAAGCTTTCTTT.

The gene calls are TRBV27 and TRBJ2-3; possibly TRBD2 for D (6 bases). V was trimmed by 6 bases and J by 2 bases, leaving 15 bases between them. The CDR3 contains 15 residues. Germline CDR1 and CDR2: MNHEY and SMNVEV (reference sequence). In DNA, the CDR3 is TGTGCCAGCAGCTATGGACTACCGAACACAGATACGCAGTATTTT. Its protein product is CASSYGLPNTDTQYF.

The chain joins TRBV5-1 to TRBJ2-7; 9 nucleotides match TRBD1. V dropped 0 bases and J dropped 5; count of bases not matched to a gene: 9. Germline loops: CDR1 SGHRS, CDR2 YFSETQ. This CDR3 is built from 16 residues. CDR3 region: CASSLAVRTGDNEQYF. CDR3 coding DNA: TGCGCCAGCAGCTTGGCCGTTAGGACAGGGGATAACGAGCAGTACTTC.

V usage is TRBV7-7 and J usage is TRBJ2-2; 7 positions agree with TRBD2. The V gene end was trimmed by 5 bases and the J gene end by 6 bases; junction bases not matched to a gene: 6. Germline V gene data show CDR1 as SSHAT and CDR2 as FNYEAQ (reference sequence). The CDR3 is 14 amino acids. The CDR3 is CASSRGEGAGELFF. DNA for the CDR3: TGTGCCAGCAGCCGGGGGGAGGGCGCCGGGGAGCTGTTTTTT.

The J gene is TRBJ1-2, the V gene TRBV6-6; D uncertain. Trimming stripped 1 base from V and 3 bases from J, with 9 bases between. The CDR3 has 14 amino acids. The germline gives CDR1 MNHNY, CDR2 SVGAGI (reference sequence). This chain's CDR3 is CASSYWETDYGYTF. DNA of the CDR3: TGTGCCAGCAGTTACTGGGAGACCGACTATGGCTACACCTTC.

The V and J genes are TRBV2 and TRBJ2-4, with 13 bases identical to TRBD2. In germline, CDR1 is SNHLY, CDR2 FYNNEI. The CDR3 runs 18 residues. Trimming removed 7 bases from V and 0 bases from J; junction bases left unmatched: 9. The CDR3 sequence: CASKATSGGALAKNIQYF. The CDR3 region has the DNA TGTGCCAGCAAGGCCACTAGCGGGGGGGCCCTAGCCAAAAACATTCAGTACTTC. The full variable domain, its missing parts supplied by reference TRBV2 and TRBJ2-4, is EPEVTQTPSHQVTQMGQEVILRCVPISNHLYFYWYRQILGQKVEFLVSFYNNEISEKSEIFDDQFSVERPDGSNFTLKIRSTKLEDSAMYFCASKATSGGALAKNIQYFGAGTRLSVL.

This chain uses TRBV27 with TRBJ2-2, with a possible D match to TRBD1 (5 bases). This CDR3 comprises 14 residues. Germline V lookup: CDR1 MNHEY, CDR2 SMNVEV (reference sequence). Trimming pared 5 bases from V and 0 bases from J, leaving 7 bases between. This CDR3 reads CASSGAPNTGELFF. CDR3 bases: TGTGCCAGCAGTGGGGCCCCGAACACCGGGGAGCTGTTTTTT.

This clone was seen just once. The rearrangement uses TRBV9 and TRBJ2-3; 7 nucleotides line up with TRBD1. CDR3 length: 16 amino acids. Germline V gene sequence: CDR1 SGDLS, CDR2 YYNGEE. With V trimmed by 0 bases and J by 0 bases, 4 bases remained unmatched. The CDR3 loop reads CASSVGDRDSTDTQYF. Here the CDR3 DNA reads TGTGCCAGCAGCGTAGGTGACAGGGATAGCACAGATACGCAGTATTTT.

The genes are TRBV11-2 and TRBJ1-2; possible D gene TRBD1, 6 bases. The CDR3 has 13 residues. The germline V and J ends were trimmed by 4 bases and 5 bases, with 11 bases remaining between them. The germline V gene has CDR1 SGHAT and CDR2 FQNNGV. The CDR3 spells CASSSRGGYGYTF. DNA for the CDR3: TGTGCCAGCAGCTCTCGAGGGGGTTATGGCTACACCTTC.

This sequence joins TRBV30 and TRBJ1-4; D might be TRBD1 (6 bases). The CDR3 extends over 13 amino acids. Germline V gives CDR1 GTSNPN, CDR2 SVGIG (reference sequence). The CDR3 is CPSLDRINEKLFF. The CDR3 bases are TGTCCCTCTCTTGACAGGATCAATGAAAAACTGTTTTTT.

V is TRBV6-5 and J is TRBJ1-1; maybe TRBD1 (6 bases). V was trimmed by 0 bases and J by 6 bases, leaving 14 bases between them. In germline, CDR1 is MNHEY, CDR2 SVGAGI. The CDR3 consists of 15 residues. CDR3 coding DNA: TGTGCCAGCAGTTACTCACCGACACAGGGACCTGAAGCTTTCTTT. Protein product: CASSYSPTQGPEAFF.